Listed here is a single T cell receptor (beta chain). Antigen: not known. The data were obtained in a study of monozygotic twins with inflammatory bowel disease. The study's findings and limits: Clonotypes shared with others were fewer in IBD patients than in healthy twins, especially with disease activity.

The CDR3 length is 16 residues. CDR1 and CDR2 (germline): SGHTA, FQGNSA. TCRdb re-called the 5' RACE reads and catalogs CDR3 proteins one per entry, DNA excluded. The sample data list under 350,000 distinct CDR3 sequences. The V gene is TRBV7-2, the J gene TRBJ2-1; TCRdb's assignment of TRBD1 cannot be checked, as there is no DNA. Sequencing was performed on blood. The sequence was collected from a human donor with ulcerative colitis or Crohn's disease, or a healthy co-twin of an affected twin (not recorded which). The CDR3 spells CASSFGLDPAYNEQFF.